Each of the 30 T cell receptor beta chains below was sequenced from the same sample in a study of shared clonotypes between healthy human individuals. The repertoire was sequenced with immunoSEQ multiplex PCR; TCRdb's copy has only in-frame clones and lacks some. The table has about 1 million clones, about 75% seen once. Sequenced input: memory CD4+ T cells sorted from blood. Subset denoted: CD45RA-negative fraction. Receptors were obtained from a young man in good health.

This clone was seen repeatedly, ten times or more. The gene calls are TRBV11-2 and TRBJ1-1; 8 bases align to TRBD1. Germline-derived CDR1 and CDR2 are SGHAT and FQNNGV. The V segment lost 8 bases and the J segment 1 base; nucleotides outside the gene matches: 3. The CDR3 length is 13 residues. CDR3 sequence: CASLGQGNTEAFF. The CDR3 DNA is TGTGCCAGCCTAGGACAGGGGAACACTGAAGCTTTCTTT. The full variable domain, with the rest looked up from reference TRBV11-2 and TRBJ1-1, is EAGVAQSPRYKIIEKRQSVAFWCNPISGHATLYWYQQILGQGPKLLIQFQNNGVVDDSQLPKDRFSAERLKGVDSTLKIQPAKLEDSAVYLCASLGQGNTEAFFGQGTRLTVV.

The genes are TRBV29-1 and TRBJ2-2; 8 nucleotides line up with TRBD2. Per the germline V gene, CDR1 is SQVTM and CDR2 is ANQGSEA. There are 14 residues in the CDR3. Germline trimming cut 7 bases from V and 4 bases from J; bases unmatched to any gene: 8. CDR3 loop: CSAQREKTTGELFF. The DNA for the CDR3 is TGCAGCGCCCAGCGGGAGAAGACCACCGGGGAGCTGTTTTTT.

The table lists this clone with a count of one. The chain links TRBV4-3 to TRBJ2-5, with 11 positions matching TRBD2. The CDR3 covers 16 residues. The junction had 2 bases not matched to a gene; V was cut back by 1 base and J by 1 base. CDR1 is LGHNA, CDR2 YSLEER, per germline. The chain's CDR3 is CASSQVAGGPQETQYF. CDR3 DNA: TGCGCCAGCAGCCAAGTAGCGGGAGGGCCCCAAGAGACCCAGTACTTC.

This clone was detected a few times. V is TRBV5-6 and J is TRBJ2-7, with a tentative D call TRBD1 (6 bases). Germline lookup yields CDR1 SGHDT and CDR2 YYEEEE. V gave up 3 bases and J gave up 5 bases, with 6 bases separating them. CDR3 length: 11 amino acids. The CDR3 DNA sequence: TGTGCCAGCAGCTACAGGGACGAGCAGTACTTC. The encoded protein is CASSYRDEQYF.

The rearrangement joins TRBV9 to TRBJ2-7, with 9 nucleotides matching TRBD1. Germline CDR1 and CDR2: SGDLS and YYNGEE. V shed 3 bases and J 3 bases; nucleotides not matched to a gene: 4. The CDR3 totals 14 residues. The CDR3 DNA sequence: TGTGCCAGCAGCGCTGAGGGACAGGGCTACGAGCAGTACTTC. Translated, it gives CASSAEGQGYEQYF.

The genes are TRBV6-5 and TRBJ1-2; D perhaps matches TRBD1 (5 bases). The CDR3 sequence is 13 residues long. The germline V gene has CDR1 MNHEY and CDR2 SVGAGI. The V end lost 5 bases, the J end lost 1 base, and 8 bases lay between the germline ends. CDR3 DNA sequence: TGTGCCAGCAGTAAACAGGTTAACTATGGCTACACCTTC. This gives the protein CASSKQVNYGYTF.

Details on this clone: Other DNA sequences in the sample encode the same CDR3. The chain joins TRBV18 to TRBJ2-7; 13 bases are shared with TRBD2. The CDR3 is 15 residues long. Per the germline V gene, CDR1 is KGHSH and CDR2 is LQKENI. The trim removed 4 bases at V and 2 bases at J, leaving 2 bases unmatched. The CDR3 here is CASSLGTSGAYEQYF. The CDR3 DNA follows: TGTGCCAGCTCACTCGGGACTAGCGGGGCCTACGAGCAGTACTTC.

For this clone: Different DNA sequences within this sample yield the same CDR3. This chain connects TRBV5-1 to TRBJ1-3; D gene unclear. Germline V CDR1 and CDR2: SGHRS, YFSETQ. The CDR3 is 15 amino acids. Trimming pared 4 bases from V and 0 bases from J, leaving 11 bases between. This CDR3 reads CASSVSRDSGNTIYF. The CDR3 coding sequence is TGCGCCAGCAGCGTCTCGCGGGACTCTGGAAACACCATATATTTT.

This clone was observed a single time. With a much larger clone just one base away, this may be a read error. Other DNA sequences in the same sample also yield this CDR3. The rearrangement links TRBV11-2 to TRBJ2-5; D gene uncertain. The germline V gene encodes CDR1 SGHAT and CDR2 FQNNGV. Trimming cost V 3 bases and J 5 bases, with 4 bases left between them. The CDR3 runs 11 residues. This chain's CDR3 is CASSLVETQYF. In nucleotides, the CDR3 is TGTGCCAGCAGCTTGGTGGAGACCCAGTACTTC.

This sequence joins TRBV28 and TRBJ1-5; D is uncertain. This CDR3 has 15 amino acids. Germline-derived CDR1 and CDR2 are MDHEN and SYDVKM. The ends were cut back, 10 bases at V and 0 bases at J, with 16 bases in the middle. The CDR3 region is CATTPGGYSNQPQHF. In nucleotides, the CDR3 is TGTGCCACTACCCCCGGAGGCTATAGCAATCAGCCCCAGCATTTT.

The chain is built from TRBV7-2 and TRBJ2-7; no clear D gene. CDR3 length equals 11 residues. Between the trimmed V and J ends, which lost 5 bases and 3 bases, there was a span of 5 bases. Looked up from germline, CDR1 is SGHTA and CDR2 is FQGNSA. This CDR3 is CASSRYYEQYF. The CDR3 DNA sequence: TGTGCCAGCAGCCGTTACTACGAGCAGTACTTC.

The rearrangement uses TRBV18 and TRBJ2-3; possibly TRBD2 for D (6 bases). This CDR3 is built from 13 residues. Germline V gene data show CDR1 as KGHSH and CDR2 as LQKENI. With 6 bases removed from V and 3 bases from J, the gap between germline ends came to 10 bases. The CDR3 nucleotides are TGTGCCAGCTCGACGGACTATACAGATACGCAGTATTTT. This sequence encodes CASSTDYTDTQYF.

V gene TRBV15 combines with J gene TRBJ2-2; no reliable D call. The CDR3 spans 14 residues. Germline V lookup: CDR1 LNHNV, CDR2 YYDKDF (reference sequence). V gave up 0 bases and J gave up 6 bases, with 8 bases separating them. CDR3 region: CATSREGLSGELFF. The CDR3 region has the DNA TGTGCCACCAGCAGAGAGGGGTTATCCGGGGAGCTGTTTTTT.

The chain combines TRBV28 with TRBJ2-6, with 7 positions matching TRBD1. This CDR3 comprises 16 residues. The V gene end was trimmed by 5 bases and the J gene end by 2 bases; junction bases not matched to a gene: 6. Germline V gene lookup returns CDR1 MDHEN and CDR2 SYDVKM. Here the CDR3 DNA reads TGTGCCAGCAGTCCAGCAGACAGGGCTGGGGCCAACGTCCTGACTTTC. Encoded protein: CASSPADRAGANVLTF.

Points on this clone: In the same sample, other DNA sequences code for this CDR3. This chain connects TRBV11-3 to TRBJ2-3; the D gene is possibly TRBD2 (6 bases). V was shortened by 5 bases and J by 0 bases, with 12 bases between the two germline ends. CDR1 is SGHNT and CDR2 is YENEEA in the germline V gene. The CDR3 runs to 15 residues. CDR3 bases: TGTGCCAGCAGCCTCGGCGGGGAGAGCACAGATACGCAGTATTTT. Translating gives CASSLGGESTDTQYF.

The chain is built from TRBV6-6 and TRBJ2-1, with 8 bases fitting TRBD2. The CDR3 spans 15 residues. V trimming: 6 bases; J trimming: 5 bases; junction bases outside the gene matches: 9. Germline V gives CDR1 MNHNY, CDR2 SVGAGI (reference sequence). CDR3 residues: CASRNGGAKDNEQFF. CDR3 sequence (DNA): TGTGCCAGCAGGAACGGGGGGGCCAAGGACAATGAGCAGTTCTTC.

The chain uses TRBV29-1 and TRBJ1-1; D may be TRBD1 (6 bases). Germline CDR1 and CDR2: SQVTM and ANQGSEA. Trimming removed 6 bases from V and 4 bases from J, with 15 bases in between. The CDR3 extends over 13 amino acids. In DNA form, the CDR3 reads TGCAGCGTGGGACGGGGGGCGCCCACTGAAGCTTTCTTT. This encodes CSVGRGAPTEAFF.

The chain links TRBV5-4 to TRBJ2-7, with 7 bases that match TRBD1. V shed 7 bases, J shed 2 bases, and the junction held 9 bases outside the gene matches. There are 14 residues in the CDR3. Germline CDR1 reads SGHNT; CDR2 reads YYREEE (reference sequence). The DNA for the CDR3 is TGTGCCAGCCGGGTCGGGACAGACCCCTACGAGCAGTACTTC. Amino acid sequence: CASRVGTDPYEQYF. Together with reference TRBV5-4 and TRBJ2-7, the CDR3 gives the full variable domain: ETGVTQSPTHLIKTRGQQVTLRCSSQSGHNTVSWYQQALGQGPQFIFQYYREEENGRGNFPPRFSGLQFPNYSSELNVNALELDDSALYLCASRVGTDPYEQYFGPGTRLTVT.

This rearrangement joins TRBV5-8 to TRBJ1-5; 9 bases map to TRBD1. The CDR3 is 16 amino acids. The germline V gene has CDR1 SGHTS and CDR2 YDEGEE. V lost 4 bases and J lost 1; bases outside the gene matches: 6. The CDR3 region has the DNA TGTGCCAGCAGCGTTACACAGGGGGCGAGCAATCAGCCCCAGCATTTT. Protein: CASSVTQGASNQPQHF.

The chain couples TRBV27 to TRBJ1-2; the D gene is possibly TRBD1 (5 bases). Germline V gives CDR1 MNHEY, CDR2 SMNVEV (reference sequence). Trimming removed 8 bases at V and 1 base at J, with 17 bases between. The CDR3 extends over 15 amino acids. CDR3 in DNA: TGTGCCAGCCGTGTATCGGGACTGCATAACTATGGCTACACCTTC. Protein sequence: CASRVSGLHNYGYTF.

The chain has TRBV18 and TRBJ1-2; perhaps TRBD1 as D (5 bases). CDR3 length equals 16 residues. V was shortened by 3 bases and J by 8 bases, with 22 bases between the two germline ends. Germline lookup yields CDR1 KGHSH and CDR2 LQKENI. CDR3 DNA: TGTGCCAGCTCACCGGATCAGGCAGGGAGGATTTCAGGCTACACCTTC. Encoded protein: CASSPDQAGRISGYTF.

For this clone: A much bigger clone sits one base away, suggesting this may be a read error. This sample also contains other DNA sequences that code for the same CDR3. V is TRBV7-3 and J is TRBJ2-3, with 14 bases fitting TRBD2. Germline CDR1 is SGHTA and CDR2 is FQGTGA. The CDR3 has 16 residues. Losses at the gene ends were 3 bases for V and 1 base for J; bases not matched to a gene: 0. The CDR3 here is CASSLGLAGGTDTQYF. The CDR3 DNA reads TGTGCCAGCAGCTTGGGACTAGCGGGGGGCACAGATACGCAGTATTTT.

Concerning this clone: This sequence may be a read error, since a much larger clone differs from it by one base. The V gene is TRBV13, the J gene TRBJ2-5; a possible D gene is TRBD2 (6 bases). This CDR3 comprises 13 residues. Germline CDR1 PRHDT, CDR2 FYEKMQ (reference sequence). The germline V and J ends were trimmed by 5 bases and 1 base, with 8 bases remaining between them. The CDR3 is CASSPGLQETQYF. The CDR3, as DNA: TGTGCCAGCAGCCCGGGACTCCAAGAGACCCAGTACTTC.

This clone appeared a single time. V usage is TRBV30 and J usage is TRBJ1-6; D is undetermined. V was trimmed by 3 bases and J by 8 bases, leaving 8 bases between them. Germline V gene lookup returns CDR1 GTSNPN and CDR2 SVGIG (reference sequence). CDR3 length: 12 amino acids. The CDR3 loop is CAWREAHSPLHF. CDR3 sequence (DNA): TGTGCCTGGAGGGAAGCACATTCACCCCTCCACTTT. Using reference TRBV30 and TRBJ1-6 for the parts outside the CDR3, the full variable domain is SQTIHQWPATLVQPVGSPLSLECTVEGTSNPNLYWYRQAAGRGLQLLFYSVGIGQISSEVPQNLSASRPQDRQFILSSKKLLLSDSGFYLCAWREAHSPLHFGNGTRLTVT.

The chain is built from TRBV11-2 and TRBJ2-3; the D gene is possibly TRBD1 (6 bases). V lost 4 bases and J 0 bases, leaving 14 bases between the germline ends. CDR1 and CDR2 from the germline V gene are SGHAT and FQNNGV. There are 16 residues in the CDR3. The CDR3 loop reads CASSSSPGQSTDTQYF. The CDR3 region has the DNA TGTGCCAGCAGCTCAAGCCCCGGACAGAGCACAGATACGCAGTATTTT.

CDR3 amino acids: CASTGDRPGYTF. CDR3 bases: TGTGCCAGCACTGGAGACAGGCCGGGCTACACCTTC. The genes are TRBV2 and TRBJ1-2, with a weak D call TRBD1 (6 bases). The CDR3 is 12 amino acids. The V end was cut by 7 bases, the J end by 8 bases, with 14 bases between. Germline assignment: CDR1 SNHLY and CDR2 FYNNEI.

Details on this clone: The same CDR3 can be traced to other DNA sequences in this sample. The rearrangement joins TRBV7-3 to TRBJ2-3; a weak D match, TRBD2 (7 bases). The germline V gene has CDR1 SGHTA and CDR2 FQGTGA. V shed 2 bases and J shed 2 bases, with 11 bases lying between them. This CDR3 spans 15 amino acids. The CDR3 DNA reads TGTGCCAGCAGCTTAGATGGGGGGGCCACAGATACGCAGTATTTT. This sequence encodes CASSLDGGATDTQYF.

In its sample, this clone was seen once. DNA of the CDR3: TGTGCCAGCAGCTCCGCCTTGAATACGCAGTATTTT. Amino acid sequence: CASSSALNTQYF. The chain is built from TRBV5-4 and TRBJ2-3; no definite D call. The CDR3 is 12 residues long. The germline gives CDR1 SGHNT, CDR2 YYREEE (reference sequence). V lost 3 bases and J lost 7, with 9 bases in between.

This clone was counted only a few times. The J gene is TRBJ1-1, the V gene TRBV12-5, with 8 nucleotides matching TRBD1. The CDR3 extends over 13 amino acids. Germline V gene lookup returns CDR1 LGHNT and CDR2 FRNRAP. V shed 2 bases and J 5 bases; nucleotides not matched to a gene: 1. DNA of the CDR3: TGTGCTAGTGGTTTGACAGGGGGGACTGAAGCTTTCTTT. Its protein product is CASGLTGGTEAFF.

The CDR3 here is CASSRGAGGEMETQYF. DNA for the CDR3: TGTGCCAGCAGCCGAGGGGCGGGGGGTGAGATGGAGACCCAGTACTTC. The chain carries TRBV7-9 and TRBJ2-5; 8 bases are a match to TRBD2. From germline, CDR1 is SEHNR and CDR2 FQNEAQ (reference sequence). The J segment lost 5 bases and the V segment lost 5 bases, leaving 13 bases of the junction unmatched. The CDR3 is 16 residues long.